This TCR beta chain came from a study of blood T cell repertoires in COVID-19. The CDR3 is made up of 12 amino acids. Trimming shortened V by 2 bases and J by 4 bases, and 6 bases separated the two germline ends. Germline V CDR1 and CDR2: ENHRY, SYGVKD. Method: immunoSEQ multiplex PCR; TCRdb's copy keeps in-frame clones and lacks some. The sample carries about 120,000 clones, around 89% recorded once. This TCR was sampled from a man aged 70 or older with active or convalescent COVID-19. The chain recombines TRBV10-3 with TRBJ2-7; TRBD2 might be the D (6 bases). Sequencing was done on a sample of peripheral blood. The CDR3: CAISEGLYEQYF. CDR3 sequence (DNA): TGTGCCATCAGTGAGGGACTATACGAGCAGTACTTC.